The rows below give T cell receptor beta chains drawn from one sample of a study of neoadjuvant anti-PD-1 for oral cavity cancer. Data came from immunoSEQ multiplex PCR; TCRdb stores just in-frame clones and leaves some out. This table holds roughly 68,000 clones, approximately 87% found once. This specimen consisted of PBMCs, obtained after nivolumab (anti-PD-1) treatment. The receptors originated from a person between 35 and 79 years old with oral cavity squamous cell carcinoma. Each CDR3 is given with its conserved first and last residue. A D gene is named only where the DNA matches it firmly. The size field is filled for only some rows; it gives once, few, many or a size class.

NA,NA,TRBJ1-1,15,TRBV5-5,TGTGCCAGCAGCTTGGCCGGGGCAGTCGGCACTGAAGCTTTCTTT,CASSLAGAVGTEAFF
NA,NA,TRBJ2-7,15,TRBV5-4,TGTGCCAGCAGCCCCCCCGGGACTTTCTCCTACGAGCAGTACTTC,CASSPPGTFSYEQYF
NA,once,TRBJ2-3,19,TRBV5-4,TGTGCCAGCAGCTTGGCCCGGCGGGGGCCGACTTCTAGCACAGATACGCAGTATTTT,CASSLARRGPTSSTDTQYF
TRBD2,NA,TRBJ2-3,12,TRBV6-6,TGTGTTACTAGCGGGGGAGCAGATACGCAGTATTTT,CVTSGGADTQYF
TRBD2,NA,TRBJ2-5,14,TRBV30,TGTGCCTGGAGCAAAGGACTAGCTGGAGAGACCCAGTACTTC,CAWSKGLAGETQYF
NA,NA,TRBJ2-7,14,TRBV15,TGTGCCACCAGCAGAGGCTTCGGATACTACGAGCAGTACTTC,CATSRGFGYYEQYF
TRBD1,NA,TRBJ1-1,15,TRBV5-1,TGCGCCAGCAGCTTGACAGGGGATCAGGACACTGAAGCTTTCTTT,CASSLTGDQDTEAFF
TRBD1,NA,TRBJ1-2,19,TRBV5-5,TGTGCCAGCAGCATCCTCCCCAGGGACAGCCCTTTAGCTAACTATGGCTACACCTTC,CASSILPRDSPLANYGYTF
NA,NA,TRBJ2-7,14,TRBV7-9,TGTGCCAGCAGCTCGGACCGAAGCTCCTACGAGCAGTACTTC,CASSSDRSSYEQYF
NA,NA,TRBJ1-1,13,TRBV29-1,TGCAGCACGACCCGGGAAAGAGGCACTGAAGCTTTCTTT,CSTTRERGTEAFF
TRBD1,NA,TRBJ2-5,14,TRBV11-2,TGTGCCAGCAGCTTAGGAGGGGGCGGAGAGACCCAGTACTTC,CASSLGGGGETQYF
NA,NA,TRBJ1-5,15,TRBV28,TGTGCCAGCAGTTTCCTCAGGGTTAGCAATCAGCCCCAGCATTTT,CASSFLRVSNQPQHF
TRBD2,NA,TRBJ2-5,18,TRBV5-1,TGCGCCAGCAGCCCCGGGACTAGCGGGGGGGCTGGCCAAGAGACCCAGTACTTC,CASSPGTSGGAGQETQYF
NA,NA,TRBJ2-7,13,TRBV29-1,TGCAGCGTTGAGGTGGACACCTCCTACGAGCAGTACTTC,CSVEVDTSYEQYF
NA,once,TRBJ1-1,13,TRBV11-3,TGTGCCAGCAGCTTCCAGGAGAACACTGAAGCTTTCTTT,CASSFQENTEAFF
NA,NA,TRBJ1-6,15,TRBV5-1,TGCGCCAGCAGCTTGGGCCAGGGGAGTAATTCACCCCTCCACTTT,CASSLGQGSNSPLHF
NA,NA,TRBJ1-2,15,TRBV4-1,TGCGCCAGCAGCCATGTCGGACGGAAATCAGGAGGCTACACCTTC,CASSHVGRKSGGYTF
TRBD2,NA,TRBJ2-1,18,TRBV30,TGTGCCTGGACTCCCGGACTAGCGGGCCTAAGCTCCTACAATGAGCAGTTCTTC,CAWTPGLAGLSSYNEQFF
TRBD1,NA,TRBJ2-1,16,TRBV25-1,TGTGCCAGCAGTGACGCCGGGACAGGGGGCCAGAATGAGCAGTTCTTC,CASSDAGTGGQNEQFF
NA,NA,TRBJ2-1,16,TRBV5-8,TGTGCCAGCAGCTTGGGTTTCAGGGAGTTTAACAATGAGCAGTTCTTC,CASSLGFREFNNEQFF
NA,NA,TRBJ2-3,16,TRBV30,TGTGCCTGGAGTGCCCCGACGGACTCGAGCACAGATACGCAGTATTTT,CAWSAPTDSSTDTQYF
TRBD2,NA,TRBJ2-2,14,TRBV15,TGTGCCACCCGGAGCGGGAGGGCCACCGGGGAGCTGTTTTTT,CATRSGRATGELFF
NA,NA,TRBJ1-3,14,TRBV6-1,TGTGCCAGCAGGCTGCTCACCTCTGGAAACACCATATATTTT,CASRLLTSGNTIYF
TRBD1,NA,TRBJ2-2,15,TRBV28,TGTGCCAGCAGTCTCGGACAGGGAGAAACCGGGGAGCTGTTTTTT,CASSLGQGETGELFF
NA,NA,TRBJ1-6,15,TRBV7-8,TGTGCCAGCAGCTGGGGACCTGTAAAGAATTCACCCCTCCACTTT,CASSWGPVKNSPLHF
NA,NA,TRBJ2-5,14,TRBV5-1,TGCGCCAGCAGCTTGGCGACAGGACAAGAGACCCAGTACTTC,CASSLATGQETQYF
NA,once,TRBJ1-2,14,TRBV5-4,TGTGCCAGCAGCTTAGGTAGGGACAAGGAGGGCTACACCTTC,CASSLGRDKEGYTF
TRBD1,NA,TRBJ2-2,15,TRBV11-2,TGTGCCAGCAGGAGGGTTTTAGGGGGCGGCGGGGAGCTGTTTTTT,CASRRVLGGGGELFF
NA,NA,TRBJ2-3,14,TRBV27,TGTGCCAGCAGTCCCAGGGACTTTGGAGATACGCAGTATTTT,CASSPRDFGDTQYF
NA,NA,TRBJ2-5,13,TRBV18,TGTGCCAGCTCACCCTCCCTCCAAGAGACCCAGTACTTC,CASSPSLQETQYF
NA,NA,TRBJ1-2,14,TRBV5-1,TGCGCCAGCAGCTTGGGTCAGGGCTTAGATGGCTACACCTTC,CASSLGQGLDGYTF
NA,NA,TRBJ1-1,14,TRBV2,TGTGCCAGCAGTGTAATCGGGGCGGCCGGTGAAGCTTTCTTT,CASSVIGAAGEAFF
NA,NA,TRBJ2-1,13,TRBV7-3,TGTGCCAGCAGCACCGGGACTTTCAATGAGCAGTTCTTC,CASSTGTFNEQFF
NA,NA,TRBJ2-1,14,TRBV2,TGTGCCAGCAGGTGGACGGGGATATACAATGAGCAGTTCTTC,CASRWTGIYNEQFF
TRBD1,few,TRBJ1-1,15,TRBV5-8,TGTGCCAGCAGCCGAAGGGACAGGGATAACACTGAAGCTTTCTTT,CASSRRDRDNTEAFF
NA,NA,TRBJ2-1,13,TRBV6-5,TGTGCCAGCAGAAGCGGTTCCTACAATGAGCAGTTCTTC,CASRSGSYNEQFF
NA,NA,TRBJ1-6,14,TRBV9,TGTGCCAGCAGCGCGGACAGCCGGAATTCACCCCTCCACTTT,CASSADSRNSPLHF
NA,NA,TRBJ1-6,14,TRBV6-1,TGTGCCAGCAGGGAGAGCTCCTATAATTCACCCCTCCACTTT,CASRESSYNSPLHF
TRBD2,NA,TRBJ2-3,14,TRBV5-1,TGCGCCAGCAGCCTAAGACTAGCGGGTTTAACGCAGTATTTT,CASSLRLAGLTQYF
NA,few,TRBJ1-1,14,TRBV19,TGTGCCAGTCTGGACAGACACATGAACACTGAAGCTTTCTTT,CASLDRHMNTEAFF
NA,NA,TRBJ2-1,15,TRBV9,TGTGCCAGCAGCGTAGAAGGTAGCAGTTGGAATGAGCAGTTCTTC,CASSVEGSSWNEQFF
TRBD2,NA,TRBJ2-3,14,TRBV2,TGTGCCACCAAGGGACTAGTTAGCACAGATACGCAGTATTTT,CATKGLVSTDTQYF
NA,NA,TRBJ2-3,14,TRBV27,TGTGCCAGCAGTTTGGGTCTACTCCCGGATACGCAGTATTTT,CASSLGLLPDTQYF
NA,NA,TRBJ1-4,14,TRBV13,TGTGCCAGCAGCTCTGGACAAAGGGTTGAAAAACTGTTTTTT,CASSSGQRVEKLFF
TRBD1,NA,TRBJ2-1,15,TRBV19,TGTGCCAGTAGTATTTCCCAGGGGGCGCAGGGGGAGCAGTTCTTC,CASSISQGAQGEQFF
NA,NA,TRBJ2-4,15,TRBV7-9,TGTGCCAGCAGCCCACCCGGGACAAGGGGGAACCTTCAGTACTTC,CASSPPGTRGNLQYF
NA,NA,TRBJ2-3,14,TRBV6-4,TGTGCCAGCAGTGACTCGACTAGTGGGGATACGCAGTATTTT,CASSDSTSGDTQYF
NA,few,TRBJ1-2,15,TRBV10-3,TGTGCCATCAGTGAGTGGGGGGCGGCGAACTATGGCTACACCTTC,CAISEWGAANYGYTF
NA,NA,TRBJ2-7,14,TRBV2,TGTGCCAGCAGGGACACCGGGACAATCTACGAGCAGTACTTC,CASRDTGTIYEQYF
TRBD1,NA,TRBJ1-2,17,TRBV11-2,TGTGCCAGCAGCTCCATCCAATTTCGGACAGGGGGATATGGCTACACCTTC,CASSSIQFRTGGYGYTF
NA,once,TRBJ1-2,16,TRBV4-1,TGCGCCAGCAGCGATCCTCGAAGGAGTGGGGACTATGGCTACACCTTC,CASSDPRRSGDYGYTF
NA,NA,TRBJ1-1,14,TRBV29-1,TGCAGCGTTGAACTACAGGGTTCGGACACTGAAGCTTTCTTT,CSVELQGSDTEAFF
NA,NA,TRBJ1-1,14,TRBV7-9,TGTGCCAGCAGCTTAACAGGGTCGAACACTGAAGCTTTCTTT,CASSLTGSNTEAFF
TRBD1,few,TRBJ1-2,15,TRBV4-1,TGCGCCAGCAGCCCGCCTTACAGGACAGGGGAGGGCTACACCTTC,CASSPPYRTGEGYTF
TRBD1,NA,TRBJ2-7,16,TRBV28,TGTGCCAGCAGCCGCCGTACGGGACAGGTGAACTACGAGCAGTACTTC,CASSRRTGQVNYEQYF
NA,NA,TRBJ2-1,14,TRBV7-2,TGTGCCAGCAGCTGGGGGGGCAGGAACAATGAGCAGTTCTTC,CASSWGGRNNEQFF
NA,once,TRBJ2-1,13,TRBV6-4,TGTGCCAGCGGGACTTGGGGCGGGGATGAGCAGTTCTTC,CASGTWGGDEQFF
NA,NA,TRBJ2-2,12,TRBV29-1,TGCAGCGTTGAGTGGGACACCGGGGAGCTGTTTTTT,CSVEWDTGELFF